The sequence of this T cell receptor beta chain was determined in a study of shared clonotypes between healthy human individuals. Overall study results and limits: An expected dependence of interdonor clonotype sharing on sequencing depth was noted.

CDR3 length equals 15 residues. Germline V CDR1 and CDR2: SEHNR, FQNEAQ (reference sequence). J was trimmed by 5 bases and V by 3 bases; bases with no gene match: 7. Sequencing was performed with immunoSEQ multiplex PCR; in TCRdb, only in-frame clones are kept and a portion is missing. Among 650,000 to 700,000 clones listed, roughly 88% were seen once. To make CD8 memory, CD45RO+ cells were put together with CCR7-negative CD45RA+ TemRA cells. A note on this clone: What it binds is unknown.

The clonotype comes from a man aged 18 to 29 in good health. Some clones in this sample may be carry-over from other donors' samples. The source material was memory CD8+ T cells from PBMCs. Subset of the sample: CD45RO+ cells pooled with CCR7-negative TemRA cells. The rearrangement uses TRBV7-9 and TRBJ2-1; TRBD1 matches at 7 bases. Written as DNA, the CDR3 is TGTGCCAGCAGCTTCCTGGGACAGCAAAACAATGAGCAGTTCTTC. This encodes CASSFLGQQNNEQFF.